These 5 T cell receptor beta chains share one sample of origin, sequenced in a study of shared clonotypes between healthy human individuals. Method: immunoSEQ multiplex PCR; TCRdb's copy keeps in-frame clones and lacks some. The sample contains approximately 1,000,000 clones, around three quarters of which appear only once. Sequences were obtained from memory CD4+ T cells from PBMCs. Sample subset: CD45RA-negative fraction. Every receptor here comes from a man between 18 and 29 years old in good health. Some clones in this sample may be carry-over from other donors' samples.

This clone was seen more than once but under ten times. V and J are TRBV6-6 and TRBJ2-7, with 8 nucleotides matching TRBD1. The CDR3 spans 15 residues. CDR1 MNHNY and CDR2 SVGAGI come from the germline V gene (reference sequence). V gave up 6 bases and J gave up 3 bases; unmatched junction bases: 10. The CDR3 region has the DNA TGTGCCAGCAGGAACCGTCCCGGGACAGGCTACGAGCAGTACTTC. This encodes CASRNRPGTGYEQYF.

The chain carries TRBV11-3 and TRBJ2-1; 8 nucleotides align to TRBD2. Germline V gives CDR1 SGHNT, CDR2 YENEEA. V was pared by 6 bases and J by 8 bases, with 9 bases of the junction left unmatched. CDR3 length equals 14 residues. CDR3: CASRFNRGGDEQFF. The CDR3 nucleotides read TGTGCCAGCAGATTTAATCGGGGGGGCGATGAGCAGTTCTTC.

V is TRBV27 and J is TRBJ1-1; 8 bases match TRBD1. The germline CDR1 and CDR2 sequences are MNHEY and SMNVEV (reference sequence). V gave up 5 bases and J gave up 3 bases; unmatched junction bases: 5. This CDR3 comprises 14 residues. CDR3 sequence (DNA): TGTGCCAGCAGTATGACAGGGGCCGACACTGAAGCTTTCTTT. It is translated as CASSMTGADTEAFF.

A remark on this clone: Other DNA sequences in the sample encode the same CDR3. This chain uses TRBV10-2 with TRBJ2-3; D is uncertain. V was trimmed by 2 bases and J by 4 bases, leaving 1 base between them. The CDR3 is made up of 11 amino acids. CDR1 and CDR2 (germline): WSHSY, SAAADI. The CDR3 loop is CASSEADTQYF. CDR3 in DNA: TGCGCCAGCAGTGAGGCAGATACGCAGTATTTT.

This chain joins TRBV11-2 and TRBJ2-3; 9 nucleotides agree with TRBD2. Germline V lookup: CDR1 SGHAT, CDR2 FQNNGV. V lost 3 bases and J lost 2; bases outside the gene matches: 6. This CDR3 comprises 16 residues. CDR3 sequence reads: CASSFIAGDLTDTQYF. CDR3 DNA sequence: TGTGCCAGCAGCTTCATAGCGGGGGACCTCACAGATACGCAGTATTTT. Combining the CDR3 with reference TRBV11-2 and TRBJ2-3 gives the whole variable domain EAGVAQSPRYKIIEKRQSVAFWCNPISGHATLYWYQQILGQGPKLLIQFQNNGVVDDSQLPKDRFSAERLKGVDSTLKIQPAKLEDSAVYLCASSFIAGDLTDTQYFGPGTRLTVL.